The present entry profiles one T cell receptor (beta chain) with its context. Assay: immunoSEQ multiplex PCR; the TCRdb copy retains only in-frame clones and omits some. The sample contains approximately 2.1 million clones, approximately 95% of which appear only once. The data stem from a study of shared clonotypes between healthy human individuals. V was trimmed by 0 bases and J by 6 bases, leaving 17 bases between them. The CDR3 sequence is 16 residues long. Germline-derived CDR1 and CDR2 are SGHAT and FQNNGV. Source material: naive CD4+ T cells from PBMCs. Subset specified: CD45RA+ positively selected. The receptor's source is a man in his late teens or twenties in good health. Some clones in this sample may be carry-over from other donors' samples. V is TRBV11-2 and J is TRBJ1-2; D uncertain. The CDR3 coding sequence is TGTGCCAGCAGCTTAGATCTCGCCCTTGGTGGCAATGGCTACACCTTC. Translating it yields CASSLDLALGGNGYTF.